This TCR beta chain is drawn from a study of regulatory T cells in long-lasting Graves disease. The study's findings and limits: Persistent Graves' patients had lower TCR diversity than newly diagnosed ones.

As for time point: newly diagnosed GD, antithyroid drugs for less than 3 months. PBMC RNA was the source of the TCR library. To make TCR beta libraries, researchers used iRepertoire HTBI primers and Arm-PCR of CDR3 regions. TCRdb processed the multiplex PCR reads anew with MiXCR; each CDR3 protein has one entry. The sample records about 470,000 distinct CDR3 sequences, about 16% being singletons. CDR1 and CDR2 (germline): MGHRA, YSYEKL. Trimming removed 1 base at V and 0 bases at J, with 16 bases between. The CDR3 extends over 18 amino acids. This clonotype was picked up many times. The antigen is unknown. A further study also used this sample, focusing on T cells in Graves' hyperthyroidism and ophthalmopathy.

This specimen was peripheral blood mononuclear cells (PBMCs), taken at new diagnosis, from a patient treated with antithyroid drugs. V and J are TRBV4-1 and TRBJ1-5; D perhaps matches TRBD1 (5 bases). This clonotype was obtained from a woman between 25 and 40 years old with Graves disease. The CDR3 sequence is CASSQALIRDLSNQPQHF. Here the CDR3 DNA reads TGCGCCAGCAGCCAAGCCCTTATTAGGGACCTTAGCAATCAGCCCCAGCATTTT.